This is a list of T cell receptor beta chains from one sample in a study of T cell changes during pregnancy in multiple sclerosis. Clones were read by immunoSEQ multiplex PCR, and TCRdb kept only the in-frame ones, dropping some. In the table there are under 100,000 clones, roughly 90% of which are singletons. The sequencing here drew on peripheral blood, taken in the first trimester of pregnancy. Source of these receptors: a female donor in good health, enrolled as a control in a pregnancy study. Each CDR3 is given with its conserved first and last residue. A D gene is named only where the DNA matches it firmly. Not every row has a clone size; where given, it reads once, few, many or a size class.

j_gene: TRBJ1-2; d_gene: -; abundance: -; v_gene: TRBV7-9; CDR3aa: CASSWGESYGYTF; CDR3nt: TGTGCCAGCAGCTGGGGGGAGTCCTATGGCTACACCTTC
j_gene: TRBJ2-5; d_gene: -; abundance: -; v_gene: TRBV5-8; CDR3aa: CASSLQGYSETQYF; CDR3nt: TGTGCCAGCAGCTTGCAGGGGTATTCAGAGACCCAGTACTTC
j_gene: TRBJ2-5; d_gene: -; abundance: -; v_gene: TRBV13; CDR3aa: CASSPEGTQYF; CDR3nt: TGTGCCAGCAGCCCCGAGGGGACCCAGTACTTC
j_gene: TRBJ2-2; d_gene: TRBD2; abundance: -; v_gene: TRBV5-6; CDR3aa: CASSKRGGHTGELFF; CDR3nt: TGTGCCAGCAGCAAACGGGGGGGCCATACCGGGGAGCTGTTTTTT
j_gene: TRBJ2-4; d_gene: TRBD2; abundance: -; v_gene: TRBV7-9; CDR3aa: CASSSTSGVNIQYF; CDR3nt: TGTGCCAGCAGCTCGACTAGCGGGGTAAACATTCAGTACTTC
j_gene: TRBJ2-5; d_gene: -; abundance: -; v_gene: TRBV5-1; CDR3aa: CASSFGVQETQYF; CDR3nt: TGCGCCAGCAGCTTCGGGGTCCAAGAGACCCAGTACTTC
j_gene: TRBJ2-2; d_gene: -; abundance: -; v_gene: TRBV15; CDR3aa: CATSRAGGHTNTGELFF; CDR3nt: TGTGCCACCAGCAGAGCGGGGGGACACACGAACACCGGGGAGCTGTTTTTT
j_gene: TRBJ2-2; d_gene: TRBD2; abundance: -; v_gene: TRBV28; CDR3aa: CASSSRVTSGQGELFF; CDR3nt: TGTGCCAGCAGTTCTCGTGTGACTAGCGGACAGGGGGAGCTGTTTTTT
j_gene: TRBJ1-6; d_gene: TRBD1; abundance: -; v_gene: TRBV7-8; CDR3aa: CASSSGDRGIVSPLHF; CDR3nt: TGTGCCAGCAGCTCGGGGGACAGGGGGATTGTTTCACCCCTCCACTTT
j_gene: TRBJ1-5; d_gene: -; abundance: once; v_gene: TRBV19; CDR3aa: CASSINWQGVPQHF; CDR3nt: TGTGCCAGTAGTATTAACTGGCAGGGTGTGCCCCAGCATTTT
j_gene: TRBJ2-7; d_gene: TRBD2; abundance: -; v_gene: TRBV4-3; CDR3aa: CASSPNGGIHEQYF; CDR3nt: TGCGCCAGCAGCCCGAACGGGGGGATCCACGAGCAGTACTTC
j_gene: TRBJ2-7; d_gene: -; abundance: -; v_gene: TRBV28; CDR3aa: CASSLIVHEQYF; CDR3nt: TGTGCCAGCAGTTTAATAGTACACGAGCAGTACTTC
j_gene: TRBJ2-1; d_gene: TRBD2; abundance: -; v_gene: TRBV7-2; CDR3aa: CASTRGGNEQFF; CDR3nt: TGTGCCAGCACCCGGGGGGGCAATGAGCAGTTCTTC
j_gene: TRBJ1-1; d_gene: -; abundance: once; v_gene: TRBV7-2; CDR3aa: CATQVQNTEAFF; CDR3nt: TGTGCCACCCAGGTGCAGAACACTGAAGCTTTCTTT
j_gene: TRBJ2-1; d_gene: TRBD2; abundance: -; v_gene: TRBV7-3; CDR3aa: CASSLTAGGRNEQFF; CDR3nt: TGTGCCAGCAGCTTAACAGCGGGGGGGCGTAATGAGCAGTTCTTC
j_gene: TRBJ1-1; d_gene: -; abundance: -; v_gene: TRBV6-5; CDR3aa: CASSYGQVNTEAFF; CDR3nt: TGTGCCAGCAGTTACGGGCAGGTTAACACTGAAGCTTTCTTT
j_gene: TRBJ2-2; d_gene: TRBD1; abundance: -; v_gene: TRBV2; CDR3aa: CASSAGTGTTGELFF; CDR3nt: TGTGCCAGCAGTGCCGGGACAGGGACCACCGGGGAGCTGTTTTTT
j_gene: TRBJ1-2; d_gene: TRBD1; abundance: -; v_gene: TRBV11-2; CDR3aa: CASSQTGTRGYTF; CDR3nt: TGTGCCAGCAGCCAGACAGGGACTCGCGGCTACACCTTC
j_gene: TRBJ2-1; d_gene: -; abundance: -; v_gene: TRBV5-4; CDR3aa: CASSLSAPSTGEQFF; CDR3nt: TGTGCCAGCAGCTTGTCGGCCCCTTCCACGGGTGAGCAGTTCTTC
j_gene: TRBJ1-5; d_gene: -; abundance: few; v_gene: TRBV18; CDR3aa: CASQQGNQPQHF; CDR3nt: TGTGCCAGTCAGCAGGGCAATCAGCCCCAGCATTTT
j_gene: TRBJ1-2; d_gene: -; abundance: -; v_gene: TRBV5-4; CDR3aa: CATSTGQINYGYTF; CDR3nt: TGTGCCACCTCGACCGGACAGATTAACTATGGCTACACCTTC
j_gene: TRBJ1-2; d_gene: TRBD1; abundance: once; v_gene: TRBV5-4; CDR3aa: CASRLDRAYGYTF; CDR3nt: TGTGCCAGCAGATTGGACAGGGCCTACGGCTACACCTTC
j_gene: TRBJ1-4; d_gene: -; abundance: -; v_gene: TRBV7-2; CDR3aa: CASSPSMRVNEKLFF; CDR3nt: TGTGCCAGCAGCCCTTCTATGAGGGTTAATGAAAAACTGTTTTTT
j_gene: TRBJ2-1; d_gene: TRBD2; abundance: -; v_gene: TRBV7-2; CDR3aa: CASTRTSGGAGNEQFF; CDR3nt: TGTGCCAGCACCAGAACTAGCGGGGGGGCCGGAAATGAGCAGTTCTTC
j_gene: TRBJ2-3; d_gene: -; abundance: once; v_gene: TRBV30; CDR3aa: CAWSGRGPDTQYF; CDR3nt: TGTGCCTGGAGTGGGAGGGGTCCAGATACGCAGTATTTT
j_gene: TRBJ2-1; d_gene: -; abundance: -; v_gene: TRBV15; CDR3aa: CATSPGNEQFF; CDR3nt: TGTGCCACCAGCCCGGGGAATGAGCAGTTCTTC
j_gene: TRBJ1-1; d_gene: -; abundance: -; v_gene: TRBV29-1; CDR3aa: CSVERGGNTEAFF; CDR3nt: TGCAGCGTTGAGCGGGGGGGGAACACTGAAGCTTTCTTT
j_gene: TRBJ1-1; d_gene: TRBD1; abundance: -; v_gene: TRBV6-5; CDR3aa: CASGAGGLSEAFF; CDR3nt: TGTGCCAGCGGTGCAGGGGGCTTAAGTGAAGCTTTCTTT
j_gene: TRBJ1-4; d_gene: -; abundance: -; v_gene: TRBV7-6; CDR3aa: CASSSGQTNEKLFF; CDR3nt: TGTGCCAGCAGCTCCGGACAGACTAATGAAAAACTGTTTTTT
j_gene: TRBJ2-7; d_gene: TRBD1; abundance: -; v_gene: TRBV5-6; CDR3aa: CASSPWGQGSYEQYF; CDR3nt: TGTGCCAGCAGCCCGTGGGGACAGGGATCATACGAGCAGTACTTC
j_gene: TRBJ1-1; d_gene: TRBD1; abundance: -; v_gene: TRBV7-2; CDR3aa: CASSKETGGEAFF; CDR3nt: TGTGCCAGCAGCAAAGAAACAGGGGGTGAAGCTTTCTTT
j_gene: TRBJ2-6; d_gene: -; abundance: -; v_gene: TRBV5-1; CDR3aa: CASTLGTRAGANVLTF; CDR3nt: TGCGCCAGCACCCTAGGTACTAGAGCTGGGGCCAACGTCCTGACTTTC
j_gene: TRBJ2-2; d_gene: TRBD1; abundance: -; v_gene: TRBV11-2; CDR3aa: CASSPEDRRELFF; CDR3nt: TGTGCCAGCAGCCCCGAGGACAGGCGGGAGCTGTTTTTT
j_gene: TRBJ2-7; d_gene: -; abundance: once; v_gene: TRBV15; CDR3aa: CATSAYYEQYF; CDR3nt: TGTGCCACCTCCGCCTACTACGAGCAGTACTTC
j_gene: TRBJ2-1; d_gene: TRBD2; abundance: -; v_gene: TRBV28; CDR3aa: CASNKRGLAGVHNEQFF; CDR3nt: TGTGCCAGCAACAAGAGGGGACTAGCGGGGGTTCACAATGAGCAGTTCTTC
j_gene: TRBJ2-3; d_gene: -; abundance: -; v_gene: TRBV6-1; CDR3aa: CASTLVADTQYF; CDR3nt: TGTGCCAGCACCCTTGTAGCAGATACGCAGTATTTT
j_gene: TRBJ1-1; d_gene: -; abundance: -; v_gene: TRBV19; CDR3aa: CASRTSRGTEAFF; CDR3nt: TGTGCCAGCAGGACGTCCCGGGGCACTGAAGCTTTCTTT
j_gene: TRBJ1-2; d_gene: -; abundance: -; v_gene: TRBV5-5; CDR3aa: CASSLVSGNGYTF; CDR3nt: TGTGCCAGCAGCTTGGTTTCGGGAAATGGCTACACCTTC
j_gene: TRBJ2-3; d_gene: -; abundance: -; v_gene: TRBV5-1; CDR3aa: CASSLGGVSTDTQYF; CDR3nt: TGCGCCAGCAGCTTGGGAGGTGTGAGCACAGATACGCAGTATTTT
j_gene: TRBJ2-2; d_gene: -; abundance: -; v_gene: TRBV4-3; CDR3aa: CASSPKRRANTGELFF; CDR3nt: TGCGCCAGCAGCCCCAAACGGAGAGCGAACACCGGGGAGCTGTTTTTT
j_gene: TRBJ1-1; d_gene: TRBD1; abundance: -; v_gene: TRBV10-3; CDR3aa: CAISTRQGVNTEAFF; CDR3nt: TGTGCCATCAGTACCAGACAGGGCGTGAACACTGAAGCTTTCTTT
j_gene: TRBJ1-6; d_gene: -; abundance: few; v_gene: TRBV10-3; CDR3aa: CAIIIPLHF; CDR3nt: TGTGCCATCATAATCCCCCTCCACTTT
j_gene: TRBJ2-3; d_gene: -; abundance: -; v_gene: TRBV27; CDR3aa: CASSLGAFGTDTQYF; CDR3nt: TGTGCCAGCAGTTTAGGAGCCTTCGGCACAGATACGCAGTATTTT
j_gene: TRBJ2-5; d_gene: TRBD1; abundance: once; v_gene: TRBV9; CDR3aa: CASSAGTVEGVETQYF; CDR3nt: TGTGCCAGCAGCGCCGGGACAGTTGAGGGTGTGGAGACCCAGTACTTC
j_gene: TRBJ1-6; d_gene: -; abundance: -; v_gene: TRBV28; CDR3aa: CASNPSRLPSHLHF; CDR3nt: TGTGCCAGCAACCCGTCCCGACTTCCTTCCCACCTCCACTTT
j_gene: TRBJ1-5; d_gene: TRBD1; abundance: -; v_gene: TRBV9; CDR3aa: CASGQGQPQHF; CDR3nt: TGTGCCAGCGGACAGGGGCAGCCCCAGCATTTT
j_gene: TRBJ1-4; d_gene: TRBD1; abundance: -; v_gene: TRBV7-8; CDR3aa: CASSLSGQGGEKLFF; CDR3nt: TGTGCCAGCAGCTTGTCCGGACAGGGTGGGGAAAAACTGTTTTTT
j_gene: TRBJ1-5; d_gene: -; abundance: once; v_gene: TRBV30; CDR3aa: CAWSRGLGSQPQHF; CDR3nt: TGTGCCTGGAGTAGAGGACTAGGGAGTCAGCCCCAGCATTTT
j_gene: TRBJ1-1; d_gene: -; abundance: -; v_gene: TRBV11-3; CDR3aa: CASSKREGRAFF; CDR3nt: TGTGCCAGCAGCAAAAGGGAGGGACGAGCTTTCTTT
j_gene: TRBJ2-2; d_gene: -; abundance: -; v_gene: TRBV6-1; CDR3aa: CASILGVGTGELFF; CDR3nt: TGTGCCAGCATCCTAGGGGTTGGCACCGGGGAGCTGTTTTTT
j_gene: TRBJ2-3; d_gene: TRBD2; abundance: -; v_gene: TRBV7-9; CDR3aa: CASSLGPFSGGTDTQYF; CDR3nt: TGTGCCAGCAGCTTGGGGCCGTTTAGCGGGGGAACAGATACGCAGTATTTT